This T cell receptor (beta chain) was recorded in a study of PD-L1 blockade in urothelial cancer. Study-wide context: A median blood sample held about 140,000 T cells and approximately 84,000 unique TCRs.

TCR analog templates of synthetic origin were spiked into each PCR. Here immunoSEQ multiplex PCR was the method, and the copy in TCRdb shows in-frame clones only, minus some. The table includes about 40,000 clones, around 88% detected once. V was cut by 3 bases and J by 5 bases, with 11 bases left in between. The CDR3 contains 14 residues. Germline lookup yields CDR1 MNHEY and CDR2 SVGAGI. Study-wide results and limits: Enhanced expansion of tumor-associated blood clones at 3 weeks characterized durable-benefit patients.

Time point noted: peripheral blood 6 weeks after treatment start. Urothelial carcinoma in patients was locally advanced or metastatic. About this clone itself: Its target is not known.

The specimen comprised PBMCs, sampled around atezolizumab (anti-PD-L1) treatment. The clonotype was recovered from a man aged 55 to 70 with urothelial cancer. The chain combines TRBV6-5 with TRBJ1-5, with D possibly matching TRBD1 (6 bases). The CDR3 sequence is CASSYQGFDQPQHF. CDR3 DNA sequence: TGTGCCAGCAGTTATCAGGGGTTTGATCAGCCCCAGCATTTT.